The source of this T cell receptor beta chain is a study of tumor and adjacent non-tumor tissue in lung cancer. This sample's RNA came from whole unsorted tissue. This non-tumor lung sample came from over 3 cm beyond the tumor edge. Germline CDR1 is SQVTM and CDR2 is ANQGSEA. The CDR3 sequence is 13 residues long. Three rounds of nested PCR, following a modified ARM-PCR protocol, produced the TCRbeta library. TCRdb re-analysed the multiplex PCR reads in MiXCR, keeping a single row per CDR3 protein. The table has tens of thousands of distinct CDR3 sequences, over 65% seen once. The chain couples TRBV29-1 to TRBJ2-7; 7 nucleotides agree with TRBD1. The sample consisted of distant non-tumor lung tissue. The TCR originated in a man between 65 and 79 years old with non-small cell lung cancer. The CDR3 sequence is CNVMGTGEYEQYF. The CDR3 coding sequence is TGCAATGTAATGGGAACAGGGGAATACGAGCAGTACTTC.